This paragraph covers one T cell receptor beta chain sequence. The data belong to a study of blood T cell repertoires in COVID-19. Background on the study: The United States, Italy and Spain supplied acute and convalescent COVID-19 samples.

The repertoire was sequenced with immunoSEQ multiplex PCR; TCRdb's copy has only in-frame clones and lacks some. This repertoire shows 350,000 to 450,000 clones, about nine tenths found once; its top ten account for about 0.78%. Germline V gene lookup returns CDR1 SGHDN and CDR2 FVKESK. This CDR3 contains 12 residues. Trimming took 1 base from V and 8 from J, leaving 8 bases between them. Specimen: PBMCs or T cells enriched from blood (not recorded which). The V gene is TRBV14, the J gene TRBJ1-1; D unresolved. This TCR was recovered from a woman between 35 and 50 years old who had been exposed to COVID-19. In DNA form, the CDR3 reads TGTGCCAGCAGCCAAGTGGCGGCGGAAGCTTTCTTT. It is translated as CASSQVAAEAFF.